The present entry profiles one TCR beta chain with its context. It lacks a known antigen. It has no much larger one-base neighbor in the sample; base qualities were not kept. This sample is drawn from a study of T cell responses to AZD1222 COVID-19 vaccine (dated by TCRdb to the early 2020s). About the study as a whole: AZD1222 recipients whose second dose came at about 4 weeks and those whose second dose came at about 12 weeks were combined into one group, since spike-specific TCR depth and breadth did not differ between the two schedules. TCR sequencing was performed for roughly 250 trial participants, of whom roughly 200 were given two doses of AZD1222 and approximately 26 were given two doses of MenACWY control vaccine. Trial participants were enrolled into age subgroups of 18-55, 56-69 and 70-plus years, which contained about 160, 30 and 59 TCR-sequenced participants, respectively. Overall study outcomes, separate from this receptor: CD4 TCRs associated with the vaccine covered the entire spike protein, and the dominant responses were in regions 160-218 and 743-854. Most participants were white British and females outnumbered males, and the authors suggested that clonal diversity may have been underestimated. A significant rise in spike-specific TCR breadth and depth was observed after two AZD1222 doses relative to day 0 and relative to MenACWY recipients. The 56-69-year group was small, and its depth increase did not reach significance, likely because of low power. Reportedly, close to half of the unique spike-specific TCRs recognized epitopes lying outside the regions that are mutated in the B.1.351 and B.1.1.7 variants. Because no day 14 peak-response samples were available, repertoires were characterized only after the peak T cell response. Conclusions about previously exposed vaccinees are limited, since just a handful of AZD1222 recipients were seropositive for SARS-CoV-2 at baseline.

The CDR3 covers 14 residues, taking in both the cysteine and the phenylalanine. Just CDR3 DNA is preserved here, 42 bases in frame from base 1. Taken from the germline V gene, the CDR1 and CDR2 loops are MNHEY and SVGEGT. Trimmed from V: 2 bases; trimmed from J: 2 bases; junction bases lacking a gene match: 1. The time point label for this specimen denotes: baseline before first vaccination. Vaccinee samples came from UK trials COV001 and COV002, including a single-blind randomized controlled phase 2/3 trial of AZD1222 (ChAdOx1 nCoV-19) in healthy adults. For TCRbeta chain sequencing, PBMC samples from trial participants were taken at day 0 and at day 28 after the second dose. The CDR3 regions of human TCRbeta chains were analyzed by immunosequencing. The paper's processing steps were these. Repertoire TCRs were matched against a reference library of SARS-CoV-2-specific TCRs generated with the MIRA antigen-specificity platform. Breadth was defined as the fraction of unique TCRs that were SARS-CoV-2-associated, and depth was defined as the fraction of total T cells that were SARS-CoV-2-associated. Using the MIRA data, each spike-specific TCR was assigned both to the spike region to which the TCR was reactive and to a CD4 or CD8 class. Log10-transformed breadth and depth values were compared by one-way ANOVA with Sidak's multiple comparisons tests. TCRdb re-hosts the immuneACCESS table, in-frame sequences only. Its copies lack some clones; in the studies checked, an unresolved V gene accounts for under half of them, and the cause for the rest is not known. Clonal size and the V and J genes are those of that table, whereas D and trimming came from the DNA. The sample records 120,000 to 150,000 clones, roughly 90% of which are singletons. The ten most abundant clones make up just over 5.5% of the sample.

This TCR was recovered from an adult in good health. The material was peripheral blood, obtained on day 0 of AZD1222 vaccination. In this chain, TRBV6-2 or TRBV6-3 is recombined with TRBJ1-2, and TRBD1 matches 8 of the central bases. The nucleotide sequence reads as follows: TGTGCCAGCAGTTACCGGACAGGGAACTATGGCTACACCTTC. Translated, it gives CASSYRTGNYGYTF.